This T cell receptor (beta chain) was sequenced in a study of blood T cell repertoires in COVID-19. In germline, CDR1 is MDHEN, CDR2 SYDVKM. Trimming took 10 bases from V and 4 from J; bases not matched to a gene: 12. The CDR3 contains 14 residues. Original processing notes: From reference gene primer amplification, estimates of nucleated cell counts were derived. The repertoire was sequenced with immunoSEQ multiplex PCR; TCRdb's copy has only in-frame clones and lacks some. That table is the source of V, J and clone size, and D and trimming were worked out from the DNA. The table has about 100,000 clones, around 85% seen once; the top ten hold approximately 2.5%. The study drew participants aged 18 to 89 years from around 24 US areas. Cohort allocation depended upon clinical history that participants reported. Before being deemed recovered, Cohort 3 donors had two negative PCRs, clearance, or symptom resolution.

Sequenced material: PBMCs or T cells enriched from blood (not recorded which). The V gene is TRBV28, the J gene TRBJ1-1, with 7 bases that match TRBD1. The TCR comes from a woman in her forties or fifties who had recovered from COVID-19. This CDR3 reads CATESQGFRTEAFF. DNA of the CDR3: TGTGCCACCGAATCACAGGGGTTTCGCACTGAAGCTTTCTTT.